This T cell receptor beta chain was sequenced for a study of cytomegalovirus exposure and HLA in healthy donors. Judged by abundance, this clone is medium-sized. Its antigen is unknown. The PCR made use of 60 Vbeta and 13 Jbeta primers. Profiled with immunoSEQ multiplex PCR; TCRdb holds only in-frame clones, not every one. Among approximately 97,000 clones listed, approximately 80% were seen once. The study's findings and limits: Upon later analysis, HLA-associated TCR beta chains proved more clonally expanded than other, equally common chains.

Trimming stripped 4 bases from V and 5 bases from J, with 18 bases between. CDR1 and CDR2 (germline): MNHEY, SVGAGI. The CDR3 is 15 amino acids. Source material: PBMCs. The chain carries TRBV6-5 and TRBJ2-7; D is possibly TRBD2 (7 bases). The TCR was taken from a male donor in good health and CMV-seropositive. The CDR3 loop is CASSFLRLGGDEQYF. The CDR3 DNA sequence: TGTGCCAGCAGTTTCCTCCGACTAGGGGGGGACGAGCAGTACTTC.